The 23 T cell receptor beta chains below were found in one sample sequenced in a study of regulatory T cells in long-lasting Graves disease. As to time point: newly diagnosed GD, antithyroid drugs for less than 3 months. RNA isolated from PBMCs was used to make the TCR library. Construction of TCR beta libraries relied on iRepertoire HTBI primers and on Arm-PCR targeting CDR3 regions. TCRdb analysed the multiplex PCR reads with MiXCR anew, one entry per CDR3 protein. The sample comprises some 560,000 distinct CDR3 sequences, about 16% of which are singletons, and 25% rests with the top ten. The sample also formed part of further work on T cells in Graves' hyperthyroidism and ophthalmopathy.

This material consisted of peripheral blood mononuclear cells (PBMCs), taken at new diagnosis, from a patient treated with antithyroid drugs. The receptors come from a middle-aged woman with Graves disease.

In this sample, this clonotype turned up many times. The J gene is TRBJ2-1, the V gene TRBV3-1; TRBD1 agrees at 8 bases. Germline CDR1 LGHDT, CDR2 YNNKEL (reference sequence). The CDR3 runs to 15 residues. J lost 2 bases, V lost 2 bases, and 2 bases had no gene match. The CDR3 DNA reads as TGTGCCAGCAGCCAAACAGGGGGTGCCTACAATGAGCAGTTCTTC. Protein sequence: CASSQTGGAYNEQFF.

This clonotype was seen a handful of times. This chain uses TRBV12-3 or TRBV12-4 with TRBJ1-3; a possible D gene is TRBD1 (6 bases). CDR3 length equals 16 residues. Trimming took off 3 bases at V and 3 bases at J, with 15 bases between the two ends. The CDR3 here is CASSFTGSSVGNTIYF. CDR3 bases: TGTGCCAGCAGTTTTACAGGGAGCTCCGTTGGAAACACCATATATTTT.

This clonotype was seen more than once but under ten times. The rearrangement links TRBV15 to TRBJ2-5; D not resolved. V was pared by 1 base and J by 4 bases, with 4 bases between. Germline loops: CDR1 LNHNV, CDR2 YYDKDF (reference sequence). The length of the CDR3 is 12 residues. CDR3 in amino acids: CATSRGRETQYF. CDR3 DNA: TGTGCCACCAGCAGAGGAAGAGAGACCCAGTACTTC.

This clonotype showed up many times. The V gene is TRBV10-3, the J gene TRBJ1-5, with 7 nucleotides matching TRBD1. Germline CDR1 is ENHRY and CDR2 is SYGVKD. The CDR3 consists of 18 residues. Trimming took 2 bases from V and 2 from J; bases not matched to a gene: 12. The CDR3 here is CAISEQPGQRGGNQPQHF. The CDR3 DNA reads as TGTGCCATCAGTGAGCAACCGGGACAGAGGGGAGGCAATCAGCCCCAGCATTTT.

This clonotype was detected ten times or more. V is TRBV12-3 or TRBV12-4 and J is TRBJ1-1; perhaps TRBD1 as D (6 bases). V gave up 3 bases and J gave up 0 bases, with 11 bases separating them. This CDR3 spans 15 amino acids. In nucleotides, the CDR3 is TGTGCCAGCAGTTTTTCAGGGGATATGAACACTGAAGCTTTCTTT. This sequence encodes CASSFSGDMNTEAFF.

This clonotype was detected many times. V and J are TRBV13 and TRBJ1-5; D gene unclear. The CDR3 has 16 residues. V lost 0 bases, J lost 4 bases, and 13 bases lay in between. Germline loops: CDR1 PRHDT, CDR2 FYEKMQ (reference sequence). The CDR3 DNA reads TGTGCCAGCAGCTTAGGGTCAGGCGGGCCTAATCAGCCCCAGCATTTT. The encoded protein is CASSLGSGGPNQPQHF. Using reference TRBV13 and TRBJ1-5 for the parts outside the CDR3, the full variable domain is AAGVIQSPRHLIKEKRETATLKCYPIPRHDTVYWYQQGPGQDPQFLISFYEKMQSDKGSIPDRFSAQQFSDYHSELNMSSLELGDSALYFCASSLGSGGPNQPQHFGDGTRLSIL.

This clonotype has more than one count but fewer than ten. The gene calls are TRBV5-5 and TRBJ1-4, with 7 bases lining up with TRBD1. The CDR3 length is 16 residues. Looked up from germline, CDR1 is SGHKS and CDR2 is YYEKEE (reference sequence). The V and J ends lost 6 bases and 8 bases, in that order; junction bases with no gene match: 16. The CDR3 DNA reads as TGTGCCAGCACTGGACCCCCGGGACAGTATCTAGAAAAACTGTTTTTT. Its protein product is CASTGPPGQYLEKLFF.

CDR3 sequence reads: CSAPDRFGYEQYF. The CDR3 DNA reads as TGCAGTGCCCCCGACAGGTTCGGGTACGAGCAGTACTTC. V is TRBV20-1 and J is TRBJ2-7, with D maybe TRBD1 (6 bases). V lost 6 bases and J 4 bases, leaving 16 bases between the germline ends. CDR3 size: 13 residues. CDR1 DFQATT and CDR2 SNEGSKA come from the germline V gene (reference sequence).

This clonotype was seen at least ten times. The chain carries TRBV3-1 and TRBJ1-5; a weak D match, TRBD1 (5 bases). CDR1 is LGHDT, CDR2 YNNKEL, per germline (reference sequence). This CDR3 is 15 amino acids long. The V gene lost 0 bases and the J gene lost 6 bases, with 12 bases spanning the gap. The CDR3 loop reads CASSQDSMGGQPQHF. Written as DNA, the CDR3 is TGTGCCAGCAGCCAAGACTCGATGGGGGGTCAGCCCCAGCATTTT. Full variable domain (rest looked up from reference TRBV3-1 and TRBJ1-5): DTAVSQTPKYLVTQMGNDKSIKCEQNLGHDTMYWYKQDSKKFLKIMFSYNNKELIINETVPNRFSPKSPDKAHLNLHINSLELGDSAVYFCASSQDSMGGQPQHFGDGTRLSIL.

The sample holds many counts of this clonotype. The chain joins TRBV30 to TRBJ1-2; 8 bases agree with TRBD1. The CDR3 spans 13 residues. V was clipped by 4 bases and J by 6 bases; unmatched bases: 7. Germline V gene lookup returns CDR1 GTSNPN and CDR2 SVGIG (reference sequence). CDR3 in amino acids: CAWIRTGLDGYTF. For the CDR3, the DNA is TGTGCCTGGATTAGGACAGGGCTAGATGGCTACACCTTC.

This clonotype was counted only a few times. The V gene is TRBV19, the J gene TRBJ2-1; TRBD1 agrees at 12 bases. The CDR3 length is 16 residues. In germline, CDR1 is LNHDA, CDR2 SQIVND (reference sequence). J was trimmed by 7 bases and V by 4 bases; bases with no gene match: 8. The CDR3 region has the DNA TGTGCCAGTAGTAGGGGACAGGGGGCAGTGAAAAATGAGCAGTTCTTC. Translation gives CASSRGQGAVKNEQFF.

This clonotype was seen a few times. The gene calls are TRBV11-2 and TRBJ1-1; D possibly corresponds to TRBD1 (6 bases). Trimming stripped 5 bases from V and 1 base from J, with 17 bases between. Germline V gene lookup returns CDR1 SGHAT and CDR2 FQNNGV. The CDR3 has 16 residues. The CDR3 here is CASSPRGAVTNTEAFF. The CDR3 DNA is TGTGCCAGCAGCCCCCGGGGGGCGGTAACGAACACTGAAGCTTTCTTT.

The J gene is TRBJ2-5, the V gene TRBV18; D is possibly TRBD1 (5 bases). CDR1 is KGHSH, CDR2 LQKENI, per germline. Trimming shortened V by 0 bases and J by 3 bases, and 11 bases separated the two germline ends. The CDR3 is made up of 15 amino acids. The CDR3 DNA follows: TGTGCCAGCTCACCACCGTGGACACCCGAAGAGACCCAGTACTTC. Protein sequence: CASSPPWTPEETQYF.

Only a few counts were recorded for this clonotype. The V gene is TRBV2, the J gene TRBJ2-7; unclear D gene. Between the trimmed V and J ends, which lost 8 bases and 3 bases, there was a span of 14 bases. CDR3 size: 13 residues. The germline CDR1 and CDR2 sequences are SNHLY and FYNNEI. CDR3 DNA: TGTGCCAGCGGTTCCGACTCGGACTACGAGCAGTACTTC. Its translation is CASGSDSDYEQYF. The entire variable domain, with the rest obtained from reference TRBV2 and TRBJ2-7, is as follows: EPEVTQTPSHQVTQMGQEVILRCVPISNHLYFYWYRQILGQKVEFLVSFYNNEISEKSEIFDDQFSVERPDGSNFTLKIRSTKLEDSAMYFCASGSDSDYEQYFGPGTRLTVT.

This clonotype has a handful of counts. DNA of the CDR3: TGTGCCAGCAGCTTGTCAGGGGTTAGCACAGATACGCAGTATTTT. Translating it yields CASSLSGVSTDTQYF. The chain couples TRBV5-6 to TRBJ2-3, with D perhaps matching TRBD1 (6 bases). Deletions cut 1 base from V and 0 bases from J, with 9 bases between. CDR1 SGHDT and CDR2 YYEEEE come from the germline V gene. This CDR3 has 15 amino acids.

This clonotype appeared once. The V call is TRBV29-1, the J call TRBJ2-7; D not resolved. V was clipped by 0 bases and J by 4 bases, with 4 bases between them. The CDR3 consists of 11 residues. Germline V gene sequence: CDR1 SQVTM, CDR2 ANQGSEA. DNA for the CDR3: TGCAGCGTTGAAGACAGTTACGAGCAGTACTTC. Translated: CSVEDSYEQYF.

This clonotype was picked up many times. The CDR3 DNA reads as TGTGCCAGCAGCCAAGAAGTAACAGGAGTAGGCAATGAGCAGTTCTTC. Translating it yields CASSQEVTGVGNEQFF. The genes are TRBV3-1 and TRBJ2-1, with D perhaps TRBD1 (5 bases). There are 16 residues in the CDR3. The V end was cut by 0 bases, the J end by 6 bases, with 15 bases between. Germline CDR1 is LGHDT and CDR2 is YNNKEL (reference sequence).

Of note for this clonotype: A junction boundary mismatches the germline segment, possibly from a read error. This chain uses TRBV12-5 with TRBJ2-7, with 7 bases matching TRBD1. This CDR3 has 11 amino acids. Germline CDR1 and CDR2: LGHNT and FRNRAP. The CDR3 nucleotides are TGTGCTAGTGGTTTGGTAGACAGGGAATCCTTC. Protein sequence: CASGLVDRESF.

This clonotype was seen ten or more times. The gene calls are TRBV18 and TRBJ1-2, with unresolved D. The CDR3 is made up of 11 amino acids. Germline loops: CDR1 KGHSH, CDR2 LQKENI. Deletions cut 6 bases from V and 8 bases from J, with 10 bases between. Here the CDR3 DNA reads TGTGCCAGCTCCCCCAACCGGGGCTACACCTTC. The encoded protein is CASSPNRGYTF.

The chain joins TRBV13 to TRBJ1-2, with D possibly being TRBD1 (6 bases). Looked up from germline, CDR1 is PRHDT and CDR2 is FYEKMQ (reference sequence). CDR3 length: 17 amino acids. V shed 6 bases and J shed 0 bases, with 20 bases lying between them. The CDR3 nucleotides read TGTGCCAGCAGTTTCTGGTCCGGGACACCGACTAACTATGGCTACACCTTC. It yields the protein CASSFWSGTPTNYGYTF.

V usage is TRBV3-1 and J usage is TRBJ1-2; 11 positions agree with TRBD1. Germline V gene sequence: CDR1 LGHDT, CDR2 YNNKEL (reference sequence). The CDR3 has 16 amino acids. The junction had 7 bases not matched to a gene; V was cut back by 4 bases and J by 3 bases. CDR3 region: CASSREAGQGDYGYTF. The CDR3 nucleotides are TGTGCCAGCAGCCGGGAGGCGGGACAGGGGGACTATGGCTACACCTTC.

This clonotype showed up many times. The V call is TRBV30, the J call TRBJ1-1; 9 bases agree with TRBD1. With 4 bases clipped from V and 4 bases from J, the junction kept 4 bases outside the gene matches. Germline values: CDR1 GTSNPN, CDR2 SVGIG (reference sequence). This CDR3 is built from 13 residues. DNA of the CDR3: TGTGCCTGGACGCGGACAGGGGTCACTGAAGCTTTCTTT. This gives the protein CAWTRTGVTEAFF.

This clonotype was observed a handful of times. This rearrangement joins TRBV7-9 to TRBJ1-1; D gene unclear. The germline V gene has CDR1 SEHNR and CDR2 FQNEAQ (reference sequence). The CDR3 extends over 11 amino acids. The ends were cut back, 1 base at V and 9 bases at J, with 6 bases in the middle. CDR3: CASSLETQAFF. DNA of the CDR3: TGTGCCAGCAGCTTAGAGACACAAGCTTTCTTT.